This entry is about one TCR beta chain. The data derive from a study of CD8+CD57+ T cells in acquired aplastic anemia. The wider study: On average, sorted CD4+ and CD8+ cells gave about 2.9 ug of DNA.

Both TCR beta VDJ combination and CDR3 sequence profiling were carried out. Genomic DNA was the template for this profiling. TCRdb reprocessed the reads via MiXCR and lists one record per CDR3 protein. The table includes around 200,000 distinct CDR3 sequences, less than 75% detected once. Patients included in sequencing had previously demonstrated CD8+CD57+ cell expansion by flow cytometry. The CDR3 runs to 16 residues. Trimming left V 0 bases short and J 3 bases short, with 14 bases between. In germline, CDR1 is LGHNA, CDR2 YNFKEQ. The TCR originated in a human donor with aplastic anemia. The rearrangement links TRBV4-2 to TRBJ1-1; TRBD1 might be the D (5 bases). The sequenced material came from sorted CD4+, CD8+, or CD8+CD57+ T cells (not recorded which) from PBMCs. The chain's CDR3 is CASSQEGRGWDTEAFF. The CDR3 bases are TGTGCCAGCAGCCAAGAGGGACGGGGATGGGACACTGAAGCTTTCTTT.